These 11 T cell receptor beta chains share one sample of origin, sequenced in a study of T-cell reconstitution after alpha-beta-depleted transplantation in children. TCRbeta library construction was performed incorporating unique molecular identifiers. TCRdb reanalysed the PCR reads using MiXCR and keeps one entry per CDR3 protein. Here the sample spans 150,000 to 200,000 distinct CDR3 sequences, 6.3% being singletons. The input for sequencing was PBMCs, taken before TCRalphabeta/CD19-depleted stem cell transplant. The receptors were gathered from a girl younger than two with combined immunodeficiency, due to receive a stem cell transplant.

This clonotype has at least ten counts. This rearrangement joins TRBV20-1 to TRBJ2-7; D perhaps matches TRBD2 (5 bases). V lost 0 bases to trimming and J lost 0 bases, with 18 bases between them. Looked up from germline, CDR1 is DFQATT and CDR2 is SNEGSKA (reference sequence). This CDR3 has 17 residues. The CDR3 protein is CSARESWIRDPSYEQYF. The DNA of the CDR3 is TGCAGTGCTAGAGAGTCATGGATCCGGGATCCCTCCTACGAGCAGTACTTC.

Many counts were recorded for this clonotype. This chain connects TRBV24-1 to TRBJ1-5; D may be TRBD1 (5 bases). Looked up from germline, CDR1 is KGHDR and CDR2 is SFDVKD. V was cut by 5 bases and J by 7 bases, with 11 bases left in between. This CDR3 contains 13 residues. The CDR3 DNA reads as TGTGCCACCAGTGGTCCAGGGTTCCAGCCCCAGCATTTT. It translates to CATSGPGFQPQHF.

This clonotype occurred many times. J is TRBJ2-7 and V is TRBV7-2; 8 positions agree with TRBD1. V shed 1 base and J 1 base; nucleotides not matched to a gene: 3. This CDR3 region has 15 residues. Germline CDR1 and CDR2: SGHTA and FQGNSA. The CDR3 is CASSLEDRVSYEQYF. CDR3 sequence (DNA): TGTGCCAGCAGCTTAGAGGACAGGGTGTCCTACGAGCAGTACTTC. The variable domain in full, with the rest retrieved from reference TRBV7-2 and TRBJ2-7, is GAGVSQSPSNKVTEKGKDVELRCDPISGHTALYWYRQSLGQGLEFLIYFQGNSAPDKSGLPSDRFSAERTGGSVSTLTIQRTQQEDSAVYLCASSLEDRVSYEQYFGPGTRLTVT.

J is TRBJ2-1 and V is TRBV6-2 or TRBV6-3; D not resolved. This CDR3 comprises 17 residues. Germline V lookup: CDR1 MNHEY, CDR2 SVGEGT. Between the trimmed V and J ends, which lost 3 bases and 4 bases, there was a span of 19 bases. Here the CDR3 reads CASSYNPIGRFYNEQFF. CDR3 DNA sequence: TGTGCCAGCAGTTATAATCCTATTGGACGGTTTTACAATGAGCAGTTCTTC.

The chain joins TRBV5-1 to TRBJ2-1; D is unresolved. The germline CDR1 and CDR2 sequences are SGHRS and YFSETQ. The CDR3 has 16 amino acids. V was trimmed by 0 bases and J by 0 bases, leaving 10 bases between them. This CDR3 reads CASSLVWPGSYNEQFF. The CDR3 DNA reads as TGCGCCAGCAGCTTGGTTTGGCCGGGCTCCTACAATGAGCAGTTCTTC. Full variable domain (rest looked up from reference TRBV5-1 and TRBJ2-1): KAGVTQTPRYLIKTRGQQVTLSCSPISGHRSVSWYQQTPGQGLQFLFEYFSETQRNKGNFPGRFSGRQFSNSRSEMNVSTLELGDSALYLCASSLVWPGSYNEQFFGPGTRLTVL.

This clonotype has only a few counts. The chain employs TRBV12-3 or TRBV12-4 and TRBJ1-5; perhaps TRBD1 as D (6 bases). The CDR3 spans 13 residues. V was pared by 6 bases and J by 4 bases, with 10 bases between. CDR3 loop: CASSRTVNQPQHF. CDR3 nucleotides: TGTGCCAGCAGCAGGACAGTTAATCAGCCCCAGCATTTT.

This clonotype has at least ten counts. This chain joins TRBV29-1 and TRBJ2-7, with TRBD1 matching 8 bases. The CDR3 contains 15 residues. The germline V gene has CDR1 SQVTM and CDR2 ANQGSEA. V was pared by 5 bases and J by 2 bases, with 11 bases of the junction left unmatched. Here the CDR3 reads CSVNSGTGNPYEQYF. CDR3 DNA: TGCAGCGTTAACTCCGGGACAGGTAACCCCTACGAGCAGTACTTC.

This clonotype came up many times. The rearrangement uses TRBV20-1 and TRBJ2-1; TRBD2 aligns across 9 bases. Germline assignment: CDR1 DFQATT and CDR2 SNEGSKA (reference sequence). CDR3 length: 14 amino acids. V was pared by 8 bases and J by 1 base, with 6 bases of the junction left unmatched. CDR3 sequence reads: CSFIAGVSYNEQFF. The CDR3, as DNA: TGCAGTTTCATAGCGGGGGTTTCCTACAATGAGCAGTTCTTC.

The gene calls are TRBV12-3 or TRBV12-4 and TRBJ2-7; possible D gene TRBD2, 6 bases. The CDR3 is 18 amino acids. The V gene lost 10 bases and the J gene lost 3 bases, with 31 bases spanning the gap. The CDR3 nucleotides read TGTGCCATCTGTTTCCACTCCTATGGGGGGACGGAATACTACGAGCAGTACTTC. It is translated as CAICFHSYGGTEYYEQYF.

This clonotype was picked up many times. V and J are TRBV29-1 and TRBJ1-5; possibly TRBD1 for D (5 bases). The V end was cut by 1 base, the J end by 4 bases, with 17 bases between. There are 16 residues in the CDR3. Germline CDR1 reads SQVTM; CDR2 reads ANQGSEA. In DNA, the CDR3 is TGCAGCGTTGAAGGCCACAAAGGGGATCTAAATCAGCCCCAGCATTTT. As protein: CSVEGHKGDLNQPQHF.

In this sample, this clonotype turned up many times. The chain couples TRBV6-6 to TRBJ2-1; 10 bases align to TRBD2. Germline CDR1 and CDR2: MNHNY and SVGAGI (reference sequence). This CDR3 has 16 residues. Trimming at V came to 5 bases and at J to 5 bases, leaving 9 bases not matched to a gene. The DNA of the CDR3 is TGTGCCAGCAGTCGACATATAGCGGGGGGAGACAATGAGCAGTTCTTC. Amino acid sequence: CASSRHIAGGDNEQFF.